These 17 T cell receptor beta chains came from one sample sequenced in a study of T cell changes during pregnancy in multiple sclerosis. Repertoires were generated with immunoSEQ multiplex PCR, while TCRdb's copy carries only in-frame clones and drops some. The sample records 42,000 or so clones, 70% to 90% being singletons. The sequencing here drew on CD4+ T cells from peripheral blood mononuclear cells, taken after pregnancy. These receptors were taken from a female donor with multiple sclerosis, enrolled in a pregnancy study.

A single count supports this clone. The chain combines TRBV28 with TRBJ1-2; no clear D. Germline CDR1 MDHEN, CDR2 SYDVKM. The CDR3 is made up of 14 amino acids. Trimming left V 5 bases short and J 7 bases short, with 17 bases between. The CDR3 coding sequence is TGTGCCAGCAGTGTTATCCCCCGGGGAAGTGGCTACACCTTC. Translated, it gives CASSVIPRGSGYTF.

V is TRBV18 and J is TRBJ1-5; TRBD1 matches at 10 bases. V shed 4 bases, J shed 6 bases, and the junction held 12 bases outside the gene matches. CDR3 length: 17 amino acids. In germline, CDR1 is KGHSH, CDR2 LQKENI. The CDR3 sequence: CASSQGTTGGGFQPQHF. The CDR3 DNA reads TGTGCCAGCTCACAAGGGACGACAGGGGGCGGATTTCAGCCCCAGCATTTT.

The V gene is TRBV5-1, the J gene TRBJ2-1; no clear D. The CDR3 covers 12 residues. The V gene's germline CDR1 is SGHRS and CDR2 YFSETQ. V was cut by 2 bases and J by 7 bases, with 7 bases left in between. The CDR3 here is CASSFYSNEQFF. DNA of the CDR3: TGCGCCAGCAGCTTCTATTCGAATGAGCAGTTCTTC.

The chain links TRBV5-1 to TRBJ2-4; no firm D call. V lost 3 bases and J 2 bases, leaving 9 bases between the germline ends. Germline V CDR1 and CDR2: SGHRS, YFSETQ. This CDR3 has 14 residues. The CDR3 loop is CASSSDTSKNIQYF. Written as DNA, the CDR3 is TGCGCCAGCAGCTCAGACACTTCCAAAAACATTCAGTACTTC.

The chain links TRBV9 to TRBJ2-2, with 8 bases fitting TRBD1. The germline gives CDR1 SGDLS, CDR2 YYNGEE. Trimming removed 4 bases from V and 4 bases from J; junction bases left unmatched: 12. The CDR3 is made up of 17 amino acids. The CDR3 sequence is CASSLYPTGASTGELFF. CDR3 coding DNA: TGTGCCAGCAGCCTATACCCGACAGGGGCCTCCACCGGGGAGCTGTTTTTT. Using reference TRBV9 and TRBJ2-2 for the parts outside the CDR3, the full variable domain is DSGVTQTPKHLITATGQRVTLRCSPRSGDLSVYWYQQSLDQGLQFLIQYYNGEERAKGNILERFSAQQFPDLHSELNLSSLELGDSALYFCASSLYPTGASTGELFFGEGSRLTVL.

The rearrangement links TRBV28 to TRBJ2-5; D gene unclear. V was pared by 3 bases and J by 4 bases, with 9 bases between. This CDR3 spans 13 amino acids. Looked up from germline, CDR1 is MDHEN and CDR2 is SYDVKM. CDR3 sequence: CASSFRGRETQYF. As DNA, the CDR3 is TGTGCCAGCAGTTTTCGAGGTCGAGAGACCCAGTACTTC.

The V and J genes are TRBV2 and TRBJ2-5; 7 bases line up with TRBD1. Germline-derived CDR1 and CDR2 are SNHLY and FYNNEI. The CDR3 consists of 14 residues. V dropped 7 bases and J dropped 0; count of bases not matched to a gene: 5. DNA of the CDR3: TGTGCCAGCACCTGGGGACAGCACCAAGAGACCCAGTACTTC. Translated, it gives CASTWGQHQETQYF.

This chain links TRBV20-1 with TRBJ1-1, with D unresolved. Germline V gene lookup returns CDR1 DFQATT and CDR2 SNEGSKA (reference sequence). Trimming stripped 3 bases from V and 5 bases from J, with 7 bases between. The CDR3 extends over 11 amino acids. CDR3 residues: CSASEGTEAFF. As DNA, the CDR3 is TGCAGTGCTAGCGAGGGTACTGAAGCTTTCTTT.

The rearrangement joins TRBV27 to TRBJ2-5; 7 positions match TRBD2. The ends lost 1 base at V and 1 base at J; junction bases unmatched: 0. CDR3 size: 14 residues. CDR1 MNHEY and CDR2 SMNVEV come from the germline V gene (reference sequence). The CDR3 loop reads CASSLWGGQETQYF. The DNA of the CDR3 is TGTGCCAGCAGTTTATGGGGGGGCCAAGAGACCCAGTACTTC.

This sequence joins TRBV5-1 and TRBJ2-4; 9 nucleotides line up with TRBD2. The CDR3 has 17 amino acids. Germline V gene data show CDR1 as SGHRS and CDR2 as YFSETQ. V was clipped by 3 bases and J by 6 bases; unmatched bases: 13. CDR3: CASSWGPGAGGGNIQYF. CDR3 coding DNA: TGCGCCAGCAGCTGGGGCCCAGGAGCGGGGGGCGGAAACATTCAGTACTTC. The variable domain in full, completed from reference TRBV5-1 and TRBJ2-4, reads KAGVTQTPRYLIKTRGQQVTLSCSPISGHRSVSWYQQTPGQGLQFLFEYFSETQRNKGNFPGRFSGRQFSNSRSEMNVSTLELGDSALYLCASSWGPGAGGGNIQYFGAGTRLSVL.

As for this clone: One end of the junction does not line up with germline, which may come from a read error. The genes are TRBV7-9 and TRBJ2-7; TRBD1 matches at 10 bases. Germline V CDR1 and CDR2: SEHNR, FQNEAQ (reference sequence). This CDR3 is built from 18 residues. The CDR3 nucleotides are TGTGCCGGCAGCTTGACGATACTGCCGGGACAGGGGCGGAACGAGCAGTACTTC. It specifies CAGSLTILPGQGRNEQYF.

This clone was observed a handful of times. V gene TRBV19 combines with J gene TRBJ1-2, with 8 positions matching TRBD1. The CDR3 consists of 14 residues. J was trimmed by 4 bases and V by 3 bases; bases with no gene match: 4. Germline V gene sequence: CDR1 LNHDA, CDR2 SQIVND (reference sequence). The CDR3 reads CASSMRDRLYGYTF. In DNA, the CDR3 is TGTGCCAGTAGTATGAGGGACAGGCTCTATGGCTACACCTTC.

The chain links TRBV2 to TRBJ1-1; 9 nucleotides agree with TRBD1. Per germline, CDR1 SNHLY and CDR2 FYNNEI. CDR3 length: 14 amino acids. The ends lost 10 bases at V and 9 bases at J; junction bases unmatched: 15. The CDR3 spells CATAQGAGWDKAFF. Written as DNA, the CDR3 is TGTGCCACCGCACAGGGGGCGGGATGGGACAAAGCTTTCTTT.

The chain uses TRBV7-8 and TRBJ2-6; TRBD2 might be the D (6 bases). Germline V gene lookup returns CDR1 SGHVS and CDR2 FQNEAQ. The CDR3 has 17 residues. Deletions cut 2 bases from V and 0 bases from J, with 11 bases between. The chain's CDR3 is CASSLRGLYSGANVLTF. The CDR3 bases are TGTGCCAGCAGCTTACGAGGACTATACTCTGGGGCCAACGTCCTGACTTTC.

J is TRBJ1-2 and V is TRBV5-6; 8 positions match TRBD1. Losses at the gene ends were 4 bases for V and 4 bases for J; bases not matched to a gene: 6. The V gene's germline CDR1 is SGHDT and CDR2 YYEEEE. This CDR3 region has 14 residues. The DNA for the CDR3 is TGTGCCAGCAGCGGGGGGACAGGCGGCTATGGCTACACCTTC. Protein sequence: CASSGGTGGYGYTF.

The CDR3 loop is CATRQGNYGYTF. Written as DNA, the CDR3 is TGTGCCACCAGACAGGGGAATTATGGCTACACCTTC. This chain joins TRBV6-6 and TRBJ1-2; TRBD1 aligns across 8 bases. Trimming took 10 bases from V and 5 from J; bases not matched to a gene: 6. There are 12 residues in the CDR3. Germline loops: CDR1 MNHNY, CDR2 SVGAGI (reference sequence).

The sample holds one count of this clone. The V and J genes are TRBV6-5 and TRBJ1-1; D is ambiguous. The CDR3 is 12 amino acids. Per germline, CDR1 MNHEY and CDR2 SVGAGI. The V gene lost 2 bases and the J gene lost 7 bases, with 8 bases spanning the gap. In DNA form, the CDR3 reads TGTGCCAGCAGTTACGTTGCAGGTGAAGCTTTCTTT. Protein: CASSYVAGEAFF.